What follows are 14 T cell receptor beta chains derived from one specimen sequenced in a study of human T cells and chemical hapten exposure. Via MiXCR, TCRdb re-called the RACE reads, giving one row per CDR3 protein. The data show 87,000 or so distinct CDR3 sequences, 9.6% seen once. Time point denoted: pre-sensitization, week 0. This sample's treatment: therapeutic diphenylcyclopropenone sensitization with weekly scalp DPC. The sample in question was whole blood, obtained in connection with sensitization to the hapten diphenylcyclopropenone (DPC). The origin of the receptors is a woman aged 40 to 55 with alopecia areata. Some clones in this sample may be carry-over from other donors' samples.

The rearrangement links TRBV12-3 or TRBV12-4 to TRBJ2-1; tentative D call: TRBD2 (6 bases). Trimming removed 6 bases from V and 6 bases from J, with 18 bases in between. The CDR3 extends over 15 amino acids. The CDR3 nucleotides read TGTGCCAGCAGCCCCGGGGGTAGCGGTGTCAATGAGCAGTTCTTC. Encoded protein: CASSPGGSGVNEQFF.

This clonotype was counted at least ten times. V gene TRBV4-2 combines with J gene TRBJ1-1, with D possibly TRBD1 on 6 matching bases. V lost 3 bases and J lost 3, with 14 bases in between. Germline CDR1 LGHNA, CDR2 YNFKEQ. This CDR3 is 15 amino acids long. The CDR3 nucleotides read TGTGCCAGCAGCCATGCGGGACACAGGTACACTGAAGCTTTCTTT. It specifies CASSHAGHRYTEAFF.

The rearrangement links TRBV24-1 to TRBJ2-3, with D possibly matching TRBD2 (5 bases). Germline CDR1 KGHDR, CDR2 SFDVKD. The V and J ends lost 5 bases and 8 bases respectively, with 13 bases between them. The CDR3 extends over 13 amino acids. The CDR3 reads CATSVPGGGTQYF. The CDR3 DNA is TGTGCCACCAGTGTCCCCGGAGGCGGTACGCAGTATTTT.

The J gene is TRBJ1-5, the V gene TRBV19; possible D gene TRBD1, 5 bases. The V end lost 7 bases, the J end lost 4 bases, and 14 bases lay between the germline ends. Germline CDR1 LNHDA, CDR2 SQIVND (reference sequence). This CDR3 contains 14 residues. The CDR3 protein is CASNPGTRNQPQHF. The CDR3 nucleotides are TGTGCCAGTAACCCGGGGACGAGGAATCAGCCCCAGCATTTT.

This clonotype was detected many times. The rearrangement uses TRBV6-5 and TRBJ1-1; D ambiguous. The V gene lost 5 bases and the J gene lost 2 bases, with 15 bases spanning the gap. The CDR3 covers 15 residues. From germline, CDR1 is MNHEY and CDR2 SVGAGI. The chain's CDR3 is CASSRPGAPNTEAFF. The CDR3 DNA follows: TGTGCCAGCAGTAGACCGGGAGCACCAAACACTGAAGCTTTCTTT.

This clonotype appeared many times. The chain uses TRBV4-2 and TRBJ2-2, with 12 bases identical to TRBD2. The CDR3 is 15 amino acids. Trimming removed 6 bases from V and 10 bases from J; junction bases left unmatched: 9. CDR1 is LGHNA and CDR2 is YNFKEQ in the germline V gene. CDR3 sequence (DNA): TGTGCCAGCAGTCCAAGGACTAGCGGGGAGAAGGAGCTGTTTTTT. This gives the protein CASSPRTSGEKELFF.

The J gene is TRBJ2-7, the V gene TRBV4-1; 11 bases align to TRBD1. Germline V gives CDR1 MGHRA, CDR2 YSYEKL. The CDR3 sequence is 15 residues long. Trimming cost V 2 bases and J 4 bases; bases outside gene matches: 4. The CDR3 here is CASSQMDRGPYEQYF. CDR3 sequence (DNA): TGCGCCAGCAGCCAAATGGACAGGGGGCCTTACGAGCAGTACTTC.

This clonotype was seen repeatedly, ten times or more. This chain uses TRBV5-1 with TRBJ2-7; D gene uncertain. Germline lookup yields CDR1 SGHRS and CDR2 YFSETQ. Trimming removed 4 bases from V and 3 bases from J, with 14 bases in between. CDR3 length: 14 amino acids. The CDR3 nucleotides are TGCGCCAGCAGCCCCTGGGCAGAGAACTACGAGCAGTACTTC. It translates to CASSPWAENYEQYF.

V usage is TRBV3-1 and J usage is TRBJ2-1, with TRBD1 identical over 7 bases. The CDR3 length is 18 residues. The V gene's germline CDR1 is LGHDT and CDR2 YNNKEL (reference sequence). V shed 0 bases and J 5 bases; nucleotides not matched to a gene: 13. The chain's CDR3 is CASSQDALWQGDNNEQFF. The CDR3 bases are TGTGCCAGCAGCCAAGATGCGCTATGGCAGGGGGATAACAATGAGCAGTTCTTC.

The table lists this clonotype with many counts. The chain couples TRBV6-5 to TRBJ2-7, with D perhaps matching TRBD1 (5 bases). There are 15 residues in the CDR3. V dropped 0 bases and J dropped 1 base, with 10 bases sitting between them. Looked up from germline, CDR1 is MNHEY and CDR2 is SVGAGI. The CDR3 nucleotides are TGTGCCAGCAGTTACTCGAGGCAGGGATCCTACGAGCAGTACTTC. Amino acids: CASSYSRQGSYEQYF.

This clonotype has just a few counts. The rearrangement links TRBV7-2 to TRBJ2-1; TRBD1 matches 7 bases. The CDR3 has 15 amino acids. The V gene end was trimmed by 4 bases and the J gene end by 2 bases; junction bases not matched to a gene: 5. Germline lookup yields CDR1 SGHTA and CDR2 FQGNSA. DNA of the CDR3: TGTGCCAGCAGCTCGTGGACAGGACCCTACAATGAGCAGTTCTTC. Translating it yields CASSSWTGPYNEQFF. Full variable domain (remainder filled in from reference TRBV7-2 and TRBJ2-1): GAGVSQSPSNKVTEKGKDVELRCDPISGHTALYWYRQSLGQGLEFLIYFQGNSAPDKSGLPSDRFSAERTGGSVSTLTIQRTQQEDSAVYLCASSSWTGPYNEQFFGPGTRLTVL.

The table lists this clonotype with many counts. The chain recombines TRBV12-3 or TRBV12-4 with TRBJ2-1; TRBD2 agrees at 12 bases. This CDR3 comprises 17 residues. V shed 2 bases and J 4 bases; nucleotides not matched to a gene: 6. The CDR3 DNA sequence: TGTGCCAGCAGTTTAAGACTAGCGGGGGCCCCTTACAATGAGCAGTTCTTC. Translation: CASSLRLAGAPYNEQFF.

This chain joins TRBV5-4 and TRBJ2-1; 8 positions match TRBD2. The CDR3 sequence is 15 residues long. Germline loops: CDR1 SGHNT, CDR2 YYREEE (reference sequence). V lost 0 bases and J lost 3; bases outside the gene matches: 2. This CDR3 reads CASSLVSGGYNEQFF. The CDR3 nucleotides are TGTGCCAGCAGCTTGGTGAGCGGGGGCTACAATGAGCAGTTCTTC.

This clonotype was found a few times. The V and J genes are TRBV12-5 and TRBJ2-2; 8 positions match TRBD1. This CDR3 has 14 amino acids. V lost 4 bases, J lost 4 bases, and 2 bases stayed unmatched. CDR1 LGHNT and CDR2 FRNRAP come from the germline V gene. The CDR3, as DNA: TGTGCTAGTGGTTCGACAGGGGCCACCGGGGAGCTGTTTTTT. Translating gives CASGSTGATGELFF.